The sequence of this T cell receptor (beta chain) was determined in a study of identical twins. A few counts support this clonotype. TCRdb reprocessed the 5' RACE reads via MiXCR and lists one record per CDR3 protein. The profile shows around 530,000 distinct CDR3 sequences, 15% of them singletons. CDR3 length: 14 amino acids. V was clipped by 4 bases and J by 7 bases; unmatched bases: 4. The germline gives CDR1 ENHRY, CDR2 SYGVKD. The same sample was also used in a study of yellow fever vaccine responses in identical twins. From that study: Twin vaccine T cell responses reportedly seemed partly convergent, partly personalized.

Sequenced material: CD4+ T cells sorted from blood. The TCR was taken from a woman between 18 and 30 years old in good health. The chain employs TRBV10-3 and TRBJ2-2, with TRBD2 matching over 9 bases. CDR3 in amino acids: CAISGSGRDGELFF. As DNA, the CDR3 is TGTGCCATCAGTGGTAGCGGGAGAGACGGGGAGCTGTTTTTT.